The 28 T cell receptor beta chains given below trace back to one sample, sequenced in a study of cytomegalovirus exposure and HLA in healthy donors. Researchers ran the PCR with 60 Vbeta and 13 Jbeta primers. The protocol was immunoSEQ multiplex PCR, while the TCRdb copy is restricted to in-frame clones and leaves out a portion. This sample carries around 99,000 clones, 81% of them seen once, and the ten largest clones take roughly 2%. Material: PBMCs. The receptors were sampled from a woman aged 30 to 39 in good health and CMV-seronegative.

The chain recombines TRBV5-1 with TRBJ2-1, with TRBD2 matching over 11 bases. Losses at the gene ends were 4 bases for V and 6 bases for J; bases not matched to a gene: 9. CDR3 size: 16 residues. CDR1 is SGHRS, CDR2 YFSETQ, per germline. The CDR3: CASSQGTSGAFNEQFF. The CDR3 DNA sequence: TGCGCCAGCAGCCAGGGGACTAGCGGAGCTTTCAATGAGCAGTTCTTC. The full variable domain, in which reference TRBV5-1 and TRBJ2-1 provide the parts outside the CDR3, is KAGVTQTPRYLIKTRGQQVTLSCSPISGHRSVSWYQQTPGQGLQFLFEYFSETQRNKGNFPGRFSGRQFSNSRSEMNVSTLELGDSALYLCASSQGTSGAFNEQFFGPGTRLTVL.

This clone occurred once. The rearrangement links TRBV21-1 to TRBJ2-7; TRBD2, as called in the table, went unchecked against the DNA. TRBV21-1 has pseudogene status. The CDR3 spans 17 residues. The CDR3 loop is CASSPSGLAGTLYEQYF. CDR3 sequence (DNA): TGTGCCAGCAGCCCCTCGGGACTAGCGGGGACCTTATACGAGCAGTACTTC.

V and J are TRBV14 and TRBJ2-5; D call uncertain. Trimming took 4 bases from V and 11 from J, leaving 11 bases between them. The CDR3 is 11 amino acids. Germline lookup yields CDR1 SGHDN and CDR2 FVKESK. In DNA form, the CDR3 reads TGTGCCAGCAGCCTCGTCGAACGGCAGTACTTC. This codes for CASSLVERQYF.

J is TRBJ2-1 and V is TRBV5-1; TRBD2 aligns across 7 bases. The junction had 5 bases not matched to a gene; V was cut back by 1 base and J by 10 bases. The V gene's germline CDR1 is SGHRS and CDR2 YFSETQ. The CDR3 runs 13 residues. Here the CDR3 reads CASSLTREGEQFF. CDR3 bases: TGCGCCAGCAGCTTGACTAGGGAGGGCGAGCAGTTCTTC.

The CDR3 sequence: CASPKDDYNTEAFF. The DNA of the CDR3 is TGTGCCAGCCCCAAGGACGACTACAACACTGAAGCTTTCTTT. V is TRBV6-5 and J is TRBJ1-1; no reliable D call. Trimming shortened V by 8 bases and J by 2 bases, and 15 bases separated the two germline ends. The germline V gene encodes CDR1 MNHEY and CDR2 SVGAGI. This CDR3 region has 14 residues.

The genes are TRBV18 and TRBJ2-1; 9 bases map to TRBD1. The CDR3 contains 16 residues. V lost 3 bases, J lost 7 bases, and 10 bases stayed unmatched. The germline V gene encodes CDR1 KGHSH and CDR2 LQKENI. In DNA, the CDR3 is TGTGCCAGCTCACCGCTTCCGGGACAGGGACTTAATGAGCAGTTCTTC. Residues: CASSPLPGQGLNEQFF. Full variable domain (outside the CDR3, taken from reference TRBV18 and TRBJ2-1): NAGVMQNPRHLVRRRGQEARLRCSPMKGHSHVYWYRQLPEEGLKFMVYLQKENIIDESGMPKERFSAEFPKEGPSILRIQQVVRGDSAAYFCASSPLPGQGLNEQFFGPGTRLTVL.

V and J are TRBV5-6 and TRBJ2-3; D gene unclear. The V and J ends lost 0 bases and 2 bases respectively, with 10 bases between them. Per germline, CDR1 SGHDT and CDR2 YYEEEE. This CDR3 contains 15 residues. The CDR3 region has the DNA TGTGCCAGCAGCTTGGCTGGCCTTGTCACAGATACGCAGTATTTT. This sequence encodes CASSLAGLVTDTQYF.

The rearrangement links TRBV11-3 to TRBJ1-1; maybe TRBD1 (6 bases). The CDR3 runs 14 residues. Trimming took off 8 bases at V and 1 base at J, with 14 bases between the two ends. Germline loops: CDR1 SGHNT, CDR2 YENEEA. Here the CDR3 reads CASALRGKNTEAFF. CDR3 nucleotides: TGTGCCAGCGCGTTGAGGGGGAAGAACACTGAAGCTTTCTTT.

This clone came up once. The rearrangement joins TRBV27 to TRBJ2-4; TRBD1 might be the D (6 bases). Trimming took 8 bases from V and 0 from J, leaving 20 bases between them. This CDR3 has 17 residues. Per germline, CDR1 MNHEY and CDR2 SMNVEV (reference sequence). CDR3 in DNA: TGTGCCAGCCGAACACCTAACCAAGGGGGAGCCAAAAACATTCAGTACTTC. Translation gives CASRTPNQGGAKNIQYF.

As concerns this clone: The germline gene is not matched at one end of the junction; a read error may be the cause. The chain employs TRBV29-1 and TRBJ1-5; the D gene is possibly TRBD1 (5 bases). The germline gives CDR1 SQVTM, CDR2 ANQGSEA. This CDR3 region has 13 residues. The CDR3 region is CSIEVGDGQPQHF. For the CDR3, the DNA is TGCAGCATTGAAGTAGGGGATGGACAGCCCCAGCATTTT.

V is TRBV19 and J is TRBJ2-4; 10 nucleotides align to TRBD2. The CDR3 length is 16 residues. CDR1 is LNHDA and CDR2 is SQIVND in the germline V gene (reference sequence). With 5 bases clipped from V and 4 bases from J, the junction kept 8 bases outside the gene matches. The CDR3 nucleotides read TGTGCCAGTAGTCGAGGACTAGCGGAGCTAAAAAACATTCAGTACTTC. Its protein product is CASSRGLAELKNIQYF.

This clone appeared a single time. J is TRBJ1-1 and V is TRBV11-2; D possibly corresponds to TRBD1 (6 bases). There are 17 residues in the CDR3. Trimming removed 2 bases from V and 0 bases from J, with 16 bases in between. Per the germline V gene, CDR1 is SGHAT and CDR2 is FQNNGV. The CDR3 sequence is CASSLISGAPLNTEAFF. As DNA, the CDR3 is TGTGCCAGCAGCTTAATATCAGGGGCCCCACTGAACACTGAAGCTTTCTTT.

This rearrangement joins TRBV4-1 to TRBJ2-7; perhaps TRBD1 as D (5 bases). Germline-derived CDR1 and CDR2 are MGHRA and YSYEKL. The V and J ends lost 3 bases and 7 bases respectively, with 10 bases between them. The CDR3 runs 12 residues. The CDR3 region is CASSHRVGEQYF. For the CDR3, the DNA is TGCGCCAGCAGCCACAGGGTGGGGGAGCAGTACTTC.

A note on this clone: A junction end diverges from the germline sequence, so it may reflect a read error. The chain has TRBV7-9 and TRBJ2-5; 11 positions match TRBD2. CDR3 size: 13 residues. Germline loops: CDR1 SEHNR, CDR2 FQNEAQ (reference sequence). The CDR3 here is CASRLAGGETQYF. The CDR3 region has the DNA TGTGCCAGCAGATTAGCGGGAGGGGAGACCCAGTACTTC. Complete variable domain (other parts from reference TRBV7-9 and TRBJ2-5): DTGVSQNPRHKITKRGQNVTFRCDPISEHNRLYWYRQTLGQGPEFLTYFQNEAQLEKSRLLSDRFSAERPKGSFSTLEIQRTEQGDSAMYLCASRLAGGETQYFGPGTRLLVL.

J is TRBJ1-1 and V is TRBV5-4; D call uncertain. The CDR3 spans 13 residues. V lost 4 bases and J lost 4, with 11 bases in between. Per germline, CDR1 SGHNT and CDR2 YYREEE (reference sequence). CDR3 nucleotide sequence: TGTGCCAGCAGCCCCGACTGGTCCACTGAAGCTTTCTTT. Encoded protein: CASSPDWSTEAFF.

Regarding this clone: It is likely a read error, because the conserved phenylalanine at the end of the CDR3 is missing. This chain uses TRBV29-1 with TRBJ1-1; perhaps TRBD1 as D (6 bases). The CDR3 covers 14 residues. Germline V lookup: CDR1 SQVTM, CDR2 ANQGSEA. The V end was cut by 1 base, the J end by 0 bases, with 9 bases between. CDR3 amino acids: CSVEAGALNTEAFL. In DNA, the CDR3 is TGCAGCGTTGAAGCAGGGGCCTTGAACACTGAAGCTTTCCTT.

The chain carries TRBV9 and TRBJ2-1; tentative D call: TRBD1 (5 bases). V was clipped by 0 bases and J by 8 bases, with 15 bases between them. From germline, CDR1 is SGDLS and CDR2 YYNGEE. CDR3 length equals 15 residues. CDR3 DNA: TGTGCCAGCAGCGTAGGGTTAGGGTCAGGGTATGAGCAGTTCTTC. It specifies CASSVGLGSGYEQFF.

The V gene is TRBV6-1, the J gene TRBJ1-2; 9 bases map to TRBD1. CDR1 and CDR2 from the germline V gene are MNHNS and SASEGT. The CDR3 is 16 residues long. The junction had 10 bases not matched to a gene; V was cut back by 4 bases and J by 4 bases. DNA of the CDR3: TGTGCCAGCAGTGGGTCGGGACAGGGAGTAGGCTATGGCTACACCTTC. Translated, it gives CASSGSGQGVGYGYTF.

The rearrangement uses TRBV30 and TRBJ2-3; D is unclear. This CDR3 comprises 16 residues. CDR1 and CDR2 (germline): GTSNPN, SVGIG (reference sequence). V was trimmed by 3 bases and J by 2 bases, leaving 18 bases between them. CDR3 residues: CAWRVGRSELTDTQYF. Written as DNA, the CDR3 is TGTGCCTGGAGAGTTGGCCGGAGCGAGCTCACAGATACGCAGTATTTT.

The gene calls are TRBV5-1 and TRBJ2-5, with 14 nucleotides matching TRBD2. This CDR3 is built from 15 residues. Germline V gives CDR1 SGHRS, CDR2 YFSETQ. V dropped 4 bases and J dropped 5; count of bases not matched to a gene: 4. The CDR3: CASSRGTSGSETQYF. The CDR3 DNA reads as TGCGCCAGCAGCCGTGGGACTAGCGGGAGTGAGACCCAGTACTTC.

The chain recombines TRBV25-1 with TRBJ1-6; 7 nucleotides line up with TRBD1. CDR1 is MGHDK, CDR2 SYGVNS, per germline. The CDR3 sequence is 15 residues long. J lost 7 bases, V lost 3 bases, and 6 bases had no gene match. CDR3 coding DNA: TGTGCCAGCAGTGACGTGACAGGGCTGAATTCACCCCTCCACTTT. It yields the protein CASSDVTGLNSPLHF. Full variable domain (outside the CDR3, taken from reference TRBV25-1 and TRBJ1-6): EADIYQTPRYLVIGTGKKITLECSQTMGHDKMYWYQQDPGMELHLIHYSYGVNSTEKGDLSSESTVSRIRTEHFPLTLESARPSHTSQYLCASSDVTGLNSPLHFGNGTRLTVT.

CDR3 sequence reads: CASRNYRDRSYEQYF. The CDR3 region has the DNA TGTGCCAGCAGAAATTACCGGGACAGATCCTACGAGCAGTACTTC. This sequence joins TRBV2 and TRBJ2-7; 7 bases agree with TRBD1. This CDR3 comprises 15 residues. Germline CDR1 reads SNHLY; CDR2 reads FYNNEI. The junction had 9 bases not matched to a gene; V was cut back by 6 bases and J by 1 base.

This clone was seen more than once but under ten times. The V and J genes are TRBV7-2 and TRBJ1-1, with D possibly TRBD1 on 5 matching bases. With 3 bases removed from V and 4 bases from J, the gap between germline ends came to 12 bases. The germline gives CDR1 SGHTA, CDR2 FQGNSA. The CDR3 extends over 14 amino acids. The CDR3 sequence: CASSFRRGGTEAFF. The DNA of the CDR3 is TGTGCCAGCAGCTTCCGTAGGGGAGGCACTGAAGCTTTCTTT.

This clone has just one count. The CDR3 bases are TGTGCCAGCAGTGATTCTAGCGGGCACAATGAGCAGTTCTTC. Translation: CASSDSSGHNEQFF. The chain has TRBV2 and TRBJ2-1; 8 bases are shared with TRBD2. Germline V gene lookup returns CDR1 SNHLY and CDR2 FYNNEI. Trimming took 3 bases from V and 5 from J; bases not matched to a gene: 3. This CDR3 is built from 14 residues.

This chain connects TRBV29-1 to TRBJ2-7; the match to TRBD2 covers 7 bases. The germline V gene encodes CDR1 SQVTM and CDR2 ANQGSEA. This CDR3 spans 13 amino acids. The trim removed 4 bases at V and 0 bases at J, leaving 3 bases unmatched. The chain's CDR3 is CSVAAGASYEQYF. The CDR3 DNA follows: TGCAGCGTTGCGGCGGGAGCCTCCTACGAGCAGTACTTC.

There are a few counts of this clone. The chain is built from TRBV6-5 and TRBJ2-7; D may be TRBD1 (6 bases). The CDR3 spans 14 residues. The V gene lost 4 bases and the J gene lost 1 base, with 11 bases spanning the gap. Germline V gene sequence: CDR1 MNHEY, CDR2 SVGAGI. The CDR3 loop is CASSFSTGSYEQYF. The CDR3 DNA reads as TGTGCCAGCAGTTTCTCGACAGGTTCCTACGAGCAGTACTTC.

This clone was counted only a few times. The DNA for the CDR3 is TGTGCCAGCAGCTTGGATCTCGGGACTAGCGGATACAATGAGCAGTTCTTC. As protein: CASSLDLGTSGYNEQFF. J is TRBJ2-1 and V is TRBV5-6; 11 bases are shared with TRBD2. The V gene's germline CDR1 is SGHDT and CDR2 YYEEEE. There are 17 residues in the CDR3. Trimming at V came to 0 bases and at J to 4 bases, leaving 6 bases not matched to a gene.

The chain carries TRBV10-3 and TRBJ2-7, with D perhaps matching TRBD2 (5 bases). In germline, CDR1 is ENHRY, CDR2 SYGVKD. CDR3 length: 13 residues. The germline V and J ends were trimmed by 10 bases and 0 bases, with 13 bases remaining between them. The CDR3 region is CATGVLSSYEQYF. CDR3 in DNA: TGTGCCACCGGGGTCTTAAGCTCCTACGAGCAGTACTTC.